This T cell receptor beta chain was observed in a study of blood T cell repertoires in COVID-19. Study in general: COVID-19 samples collected from the United States, Italy and Spain covered acute and convalescent phases. Sources were T cells, B-cell-depleted T cells, or PBMCs; the material itself was cDNA or gDNA.

Original handling: Amplification with reference gene primers provided the estimates of nucleated cell counts. Sequencing used immunoSEQ multiplex PCR; TCRdb keeps in-frame clones, though not all of them. Clone size and the V and J calls come from that table; the DNA yielded D and trimming. The data contain about 36,000 clones, 90% of them singletons. CDR3 length: 13 amino acids. CDR1 and CDR2 from the germline V gene are SGHTA and FQGNSA. V shed 5 bases, J shed 5 bases, and the junction held 4 bases outside the gene matches. Sequencing was performed on peripheral blood. The TCR originated in a human donor in a cohort sampled during active COVID-19. The rearrangement links TRBV7-2 to TRBJ1-1; 8 bases agree with TRBD1. The CDR3 nucleotides read TGTGCCAGCAGCACCAGACAGGGGACTGAAGCTTTCTTT. Translating it yields CASSTRQGTEAFF. Full variable domain (remainder filled in from reference TRBV7-2 and TRBJ1-1): GAGVSQSPSNKVTEKGKDVELRCDPISGHTALYWYRQSLGQGLEFLIYFQGNSAPDKSGLPSDRFSAERTGGSVSTLTIQRTQQEDSAVYLCASSTRQGTEAFFGQGTRLTVV.